These T cell receptor beta chains were read from a single sample in a study of cytomegalovirus exposure and HLA in healthy donors. The assay was immunoSEQ multiplex PCR, and TCRdb's table has in-frame clones only and misses some. The repertoire holds approximately 100,000 clones, with about 81% as singletons. What was sequenced was PBMCs. These receptors originate from a woman aged 35 to 49 in good health and CMV-seropositive. Both conserved end residues are part of each CDR3. A D gene is named only where the DNA matches it firmly. Rows may omit the clone size; those that give it use once, few, many or a size class.

d_gene: .; j_gene: TRBJ2-3; abundance: .; v_gene: TRBV13; CDR3aa: CASSLWRGGDTQYF; CDR3nt: TGTGCCAGCAGCTTATGGAGGGGAGGAGATACGCAGTATTTT
d_gene: TRBD2; j_gene: TRBJ2-3; abundance: .; v_gene: TRBV10-3; CDR3aa: CAILAGDTDTQYF; CDR3nt: TGTGCCATACTAGCGGGAGATACAGATACGCAGTATTTT
d_gene: TRBD2; j_gene: TRBJ2-2; abundance: medium-sized; v_gene: TRBV7-8; CDR3aa: CASSPGLAGNTGELFF; CDR3nt: TGTGCCAGCAGCCCCGGACTAGCGGGGAACACCGGGGAGCTGTTTTTT
d_gene: .; j_gene: TRBJ2-3; abundance: .; v_gene: TRBV7-3; CDR3aa: CASSPIHRDFNTDTQYF; CDR3nt: TGTGCCAGCAGCCCCATCCACCGGGACTTTAACACAGATACGCAGTATTTT
d_gene: TRBD1; j_gene: TRBJ2-7; abundance: .; v_gene: TRBV6-6; CDR3aa: CASRNAGTATYEQYF; CDR3nt: TGTGCCAGCAGAAACGCCGGGACAGCGACCTACGAGCAGTACTTC
d_gene: .; j_gene: TRBJ2-3; abundance: .; v_gene: TRBV10-3; CDR3aa: CAISVVPGRDTQYF; CDR3nt: TGTGCCATCAGTGTGGTCCCGGGTAGAGATACGCAGTATTTT
d_gene: .; j_gene: TRBJ2-2; abundance: .; v_gene: TRBV7-9; CDR3aa: CASSPVRGINTGELFF; CDR3nt: TGTGCCAGCAGCCCCGTTCGCGGGATCAACACCGGGGAGCTGTTTTTT
d_gene: TRBD1; j_gene: TRBJ1-6; abundance: once; v_gene: TRBV5-1; CDR3aa: CASSLVAGGNSPLHF; CDR3nt: TGCGCCAGCAGCTTGGTGGCAGGGGGAAATTCACCCCTCCACTTT
d_gene: TRBD1; j_gene: TRBJ2-7; abundance: .; v_gene: TRBV28; CDR3aa: CASSTQQGWQYF; CDR3nt: TGTGCCAGCAGCACACAACAGGGGTGGCAGTACTTC
d_gene: .; j_gene: TRBJ1-4; abundance: .; v_gene: TRBV10-3; CDR3aa: CAISVKTGEKLFF; CDR3nt: TGTGCCATCAGTGTTAAAACGGGTGAAAAACTGTTTTTT
d_gene: .; j_gene: TRBJ2-7; abundance: .; v_gene: TRBV4-1; CDR3aa: CASSQGGTTGAFGGEQYF; CDR3nt: TGCGCCAGCAGCCAGGGGGGAACCACAGGGGCATTTGGAGGCGAGCAGTACTTC
d_gene: TRBD2; j_gene: TRBJ2-3; abundance: few; v_gene: TRBV13; CDR3aa: CASSGGTSGSSDTQYF; CDR3nt: TGTGCCAGCAGCGGGGGGACTAGCGGGAGCTCAGATACGCAGTATTTT
d_gene: .; j_gene: TRBJ1-1; abundance: .; v_gene: TRBV6-6; CDR3aa: CAGRMEQSSEAFF; CDR3nt: TGTGCCGGCAGGATGGAGCAGTCGTCTGAAGCTTTCTTT
d_gene: .; j_gene: TRBJ2-1; abundance: few; v_gene: TRBV2; CDR3aa: CASSEALVAADNEQFF; CDR3nt: TGTGCCAGCAGTGAAGCACTGGTAGCGGCAGACAATGAGCAGTTCTTC
d_gene: TRBD1; j_gene: TRBJ2-1; abundance: .; v_gene: TRBV9; CDR3aa: CASSSRTGGSEQFF; CDR3nt: TGTGCCAGCAGCTCCCGGACAGGGGGCAGTGAGCAGTTCTTC
d_gene: .; j_gene: TRBJ1-2; abundance: few; v_gene: TRBV7-9; CDR3aa: CASSSAYRDYSYGYTF; CDR3nt: TGTGCCAGCAGCTCAGCATACAGGGACTATTCCTATGGCTACACCTTC
d_gene: TRBD1; j_gene: TRBJ1-2; abundance: .; v_gene: TRBV7-2; CDR3aa: CASSLDRGRSGYTF; CDR3nt: TGTGCCAGCAGCTTAGACAGGGGAAGGAGTGGCTACACCTTC
d_gene: TRBD1; j_gene: TRBJ2-1; abundance: .; v_gene: TRBV5-6; CDR3aa: CASSLGADRVVNFF; CDR3nt: TGTGCCAGCAGCTTGGGGGCCGACAGGGTGGTAAATTTCTTC
d_gene: .; j_gene: TRBJ2-7; abundance: .; v_gene: TRBV28; CDR3aa: CASSPPAGYYEQYF; CDR3nt: TGTGCCAGCAGTCCGCCGGCAGGGTACTACGAGCAGTACTTC
d_gene: .; j_gene: TRBJ2-3; abundance: few; v_gene: TRBV5-1; CDR3aa: CASSLMPDTSSTDTQYF; CDR3nt: TGCGCCAGCAGCTTGATGCCGGACACGTCTAGCACAGATACGCAGTATTTT
d_gene: .; j_gene: TRBJ1-2; abundance: .; v_gene: TRBV4-1; CDR3aa: CASSQDRPQGNYGYTF; CDR3nt: TGCGCCAGCAGCCAAGATCGTCCCCAGGGCAACTATGGCTACACCTTC
d_gene: TRBD2; j_gene: TRBJ2-3; abundance: .; v_gene: TRBV30; CDR3aa: CAWSTSGVTDTQYF; CDR3nt: TGTGCCTGGAGTACTAGCGGGGTCACAGATACGCAGTATTTT
d_gene: TRBD2; j_gene: TRBJ2-7; abundance: .; v_gene: TRBV7-6; CDR3aa: CASSFGTSGRYEQYF; CDR3nt: TGTGCCAGCAGCTTCGGGACTAGCGGGAGATACGAGCAGTACTTC
d_gene: .; j_gene: TRBJ1-4; abundance: few; v_gene: TRBV19; CDR3aa: CASSMRAANEKLFF; CDR3nt: TGTGCCAGTAGTATGAGAGCGGCTAATGAAAAACTGTTTTTT
d_gene: .; j_gene: TRBJ1-2; abundance: few; v_gene: TRBV6-1; CDR3aa: CASSEGRNYGYTF; CDR3nt: TGTGCCAGCAGTGAAGGGCGGAACTATGGCTACACCTTC
d_gene: TRBD1; j_gene: TRBJ1-2; abundance: .; v_gene: TRBV5-1; CDR3aa: CASSLGGQGLHGYTF; CDR3nt: TGCGCCAGCAGCTTGGGGGGACAGGGGCTTCATGGCTACACCTTC
d_gene: .; j_gene: TRBJ1-2; abundance: .; v_gene: TRBV5-8; CDR3aa: CASFGSGYTF; CDR3nt: TGTGCCAGCTTCGGGAGTGGCTACACCTTC
d_gene: .; j_gene: TRBJ2-7; abundance: .; v_gene: TRBV5-4; CDR3aa: CASSLGADGEQYF; CDR3nt: TGTGCCAGCAGCTTGGGGGCAGACGGCGAGCAGTACTTC
d_gene: TRBD2; j_gene: TRBJ2-1; abundance: few; v_gene: TRBV13; CDR3aa: CASSYGTSGSGEQFF; CDR3nt: TGTGCCAGCAGCTACGGGACTAGCGGGAGTGGTGAGCAGTTCTTC
d_gene: TRBD1; j_gene: TRBJ2-3; abundance: .; v_gene: TRBV7-3; CDR3aa: CASSRGTGSTDTQYF; CDR3nt: TGTGCCAGCAGCCGAGGGACAGGCAGCACAGATACGCAGTATTTT
d_gene: .; j_gene: TRBJ2-5; abundance: .; v_gene: TRBV6-1; CDR3aa: CASSEQLEETQYF; CDR3nt: TGTGCCAGCAGTGAACAACTTGAGGAGACCCAGTACTTC
d_gene: .; j_gene: TRBJ1-3; abundance: .; v_gene: TRBV29-1; CDR3aa: CSVEESGQQPGNTIYF; CDR3nt: TGCAGCGTTGAAGAATCAGGACAGCAACCTGGAAACACCATATATTTT
d_gene: .; j_gene: TRBJ2-3; abundance: .; v_gene: TRBV7-9; CDR3aa: CASSRSGATDTQYF; CDR3nt: TGTGCCAGCAGCCGATCGGGAGCCACAGATACGCAGTATTTT
d_gene: .; j_gene: TRBJ1-4; abundance: .; v_gene: TRBV29-1; CDR3aa: CSVRGVRVDNEKLFF; CDR3nt: TGCAGCGTCCGAGGCGTGAGGGTAGATAATGAAAAACTGTTTTTT
d_gene: TRBD2; j_gene: TRBJ2-1; abundance: few; v_gene: TRBV2; CDR3aa: CASTPGTNTYNEQFF; CDR3nt: TGTGCCAGCACCCCCGGGACTAACACCTACAATGAGCAGTTCTTC
d_gene: .; j_gene: TRBJ2-1; abundance: .; v_gene: TRBV30; CDR3aa: CAWSIGVGYNEQFF; CDR3nt: TGTGCCTGGAGTATAGGGGTGGGCTACAATGAGCAGTTCTTC
d_gene: .; j_gene: TRBJ1-5; abundance: .; v_gene: TRBV15; CDR3aa: CATSRQANQPQHF; CDR3nt: TGTGCCACCAGCAGACAGGCAAATCAGCCCCAGCATTTT
d_gene: TRBD2; j_gene: TRBJ2-1; abundance: .; v_gene: TRBV10-3; CDR3aa: CAISPGGTSGRGSRSEQFF; CDR3nt: TGTGCCATCAGCCCGGGCGGGACTAGCGGGAGAGGGTCACGTTCCGAGCAGTTCTTC
d_gene: .; j_gene: TRBJ2-4; abundance: .; v_gene: TRBV30; CDR3aa: CACQEAKNIQYF; CDR3nt: TGTGCCTGCCAGGAAGCCAAAAACATTCAGTACTTC
d_gene: TRBD1; j_gene: TRBJ2-6; abundance: few; v_gene: TRBV25-1; CDR3aa: CASSPGQDSGANVLTF; CDR3nt: TGTGCCAGCAGTCCCGGACAGGACTCTGGGGCCAACGTCCTGACTTTC
d_gene: .; j_gene: TRBJ2-7; abundance: .; v_gene: TRBV6-1; CDR3aa: CASSEVAGSYEQYF; CDR3nt: TGTGCCAGCAGTGAGGTGGCGGGGTCCTACGAGCAGTACTTC
d_gene: .; j_gene: TRBJ1-4; abundance: .; v_gene: TRBV30; CDR3aa: CAWSTGKSNEKLFF; CDR3nt: TGTGCCTGGAGCACGGGGAAATCGAATGAAAAACTGTTTTTT